The next 8 T cell receptor beta chains were all read from a single sample in a study of long-term antiretroviral therapy in people with HIV. Sequencing relied on immunoSEQ assay v3.0, run at survey level. Repertoires were generated with immunoSEQ multiplex PCR, while TCRdb's copy carries only in-frame clones and drops some. Of over 35,000 clones detected, about 80% appear once; the ten largest clones hold around 5.8%. The sample in question was unsorted PBMCs, obtained 3.4 years after starting antiretroviral therapy. These receptors originate from a man aged 25-45 years with HIV.

This clone came up once. The chain carries TRBV15 and TRBJ2-1; 8 nucleotides line up with TRBD1. The V gene end was trimmed by 2 bases and the J gene end by 5 bases; junction bases not matched to a gene: 8. CDR3 length: 16 amino acids. CDR1 is LNHNV, CDR2 YYDKDF, per germline (reference sequence). CDR3 protein: CATSRTGQGANNEQFF. The CDR3 DNA reads as TGTGCCACCAGCAGAACAGGGCAGGGGGCAAACAATGAGCAGTTCTTC.

This clone appeared a single time. This rearrangement joins TRBV9 to TRBJ2-7; possibly TRBD1 or TRBD2 for D (5 bases each). The CDR3 spans 14 residues. Trimming removed 0 bases at V and 2 bases at J, with 9 bases between. CDR1 is SGDLS, CDR2 YYNGEE, per germline. CDR3 sequence: CASSVGDGTYEQYF. In nucleotides, the CDR3 is TGTGCCAGCAGCGTAGGGGACGGAACCTACGAGCAGTACTTC.

This clone has a handful of counts. The chain joins TRBV19 to TRBJ1-5; 10 bases map to TRBD1. CDR1 is LNHDA, CDR2 SQIVND, per germline (reference sequence). This CDR3 has 16 residues. J lost 3 bases, V lost 7 bases, and 9 bases had no gene match. The DNA for the CDR3 is TGTGCCAGTAACCCCTCCGGGACAGGGGACAATCAGCCCCAGCATTTT. It codes for CASNPSGTGDNQPQHF.

This chain links TRBV27 with TRBJ2-4; tentatively, D is TRBD1 (6 bases). The CDR3 runs 16 residues. Germline CDR1 reads MNHEY; CDR2 reads SMNVEV (reference sequence). Between the trimmed V and J ends, which lost 2 bases and 7 bases, there was a span of 18 bases. The CDR3 loop is CASSLLPPGQGNIQYF. DNA for the CDR3: TGTGCCAGCAGTTTACTTCCCCCGGGGCAGGGGAACATTCAGTACTTC.

The V and J genes are TRBV27 and TRBJ1-2; unclear D gene. Germline V CDR1 and CDR2: MNHEY, SMNVEV (reference sequence). The CDR3 totals 13 residues. V dropped 9 bases and J dropped 0 bases, with 11 bases sitting between them. CDR3 loop: CASHGISNYGYTF. In DNA, the CDR3 is TGTGCCAGTCACGGGATTTCTAACTATGGCTACACCTTC.

This rearrangement joins TRBV9 to TRBJ2-6; D not resolved. The CDR3 is 14 amino acids. Germline-derived CDR1 and CDR2 are SGDLS and YYNGEE. The V end was cut by 5 bases, the J end by 4 bases, with 10 bases between. CDR3 sequence (DNA): TGTGCCAGCAGTCAGTTCCAAGGGGCCAACGTCCTGACTTTC. Its protein product is CASSQFQGANVLTF.

The rearrangement uses TRBV4-3 and TRBJ2-2, with 10 positions matching TRBD1. The germline V gene encodes CDR1 LGHNA and CDR2 YSLEER. The CDR3 is 15 residues long. The ends lost 0 bases at V and 7 bases at J; junction bases unmatched: 2. DNA of the CDR3: TGCGCCAGCAGCCAAGAAGGGACAGGGGACGGGGAGCTGTTTTTT. Translation: CASSQEGTGDGELFF.

The chain couples TRBV6-5 to TRBJ1-1, with a possible D match to TRBD1 (5 bases). With 6 bases removed from V and 2 bases from J, the gap between germline ends came to 13 bases. The CDR3 is 14 residues long. Germline V CDR1 and CDR2: MNHEY, SVGAGI. The DNA of the CDR3 is TGTGCCAGCAGCACGACAGCCCCTAACACTGAAGCTTTCTTT. Residues: CASSTTAPNTEAFF.